This TCR beta chain was recovered during a study of control samples from healthy donors and cancer patients. The CDR3 covers 15 residues. V shed 0 bases and J shed 10 bases, with 14 bases lying between them. The germline V gene has CDR1 SGHDT and CDR2 YYEEEE. Libraries were prepared by immunoSEQ multiplex PCR; TCRdb keeps only in-frame clonotypes and omits some of them. The table records about 150,000 clones, over 85% of them present only once. The source of this sequence is a man aged 45-65 years in good health. V usage is TRBV5-6 and J usage is TRBJ1-6, with D possibly being TRBD1 (6 bases). The sample was blood. The CDR3 is CASSLGQGIGSPLHF. For the CDR3, the DNA is TGTGCCAGCAGCTTGGGCCAGGGGATAGGCTCACCCCTCCACTTT.